The T cell receptor beta chain under discussion was sequenced for a study of blood T cell repertoires in COVID-19. Study at large: The cDNA or gDNA used as material had been derived from T cells, B-cell-depleted T cells, or PBMCs.

TCRdb's table, derived via immunoSEQ multiplex PCR, lists solely in-frame clones and lacks some. The table shows over 200,000 clones, with approximately 86% occurring only once. Those who participated ranged in age from about 18 to 89 years and resided in approximately 26 US areas. Participant-given clinical history determined each cohort assignment. Exposed enrollees had met someone with a PCR-confirmed or clinician-diagnosed COVID-19 case at some point within the 2 weeks before study entry. V lost 4 bases and J 4 bases, leaving 16 bases between the germline ends. The CDR3 extends over 16 amino acids. Germline-derived CDR1 and CDR2 are SNHLY and FYNNEI.

The V and J genes are TRBV2 and TRBJ1-4; D is uncertain. The source is a woman in her twenties or thirties who had been exposed to COVID-19. What was sequenced was PBMCs or T cells enriched from blood (not recorded which). This CDR3 is CASSGQLDRGNEKLFF. The CDR3 nucleotides read TGTGCCAGCAGTGGTCAGCTAGACCGGGGTAATGAAAAACTGTTTTTT.